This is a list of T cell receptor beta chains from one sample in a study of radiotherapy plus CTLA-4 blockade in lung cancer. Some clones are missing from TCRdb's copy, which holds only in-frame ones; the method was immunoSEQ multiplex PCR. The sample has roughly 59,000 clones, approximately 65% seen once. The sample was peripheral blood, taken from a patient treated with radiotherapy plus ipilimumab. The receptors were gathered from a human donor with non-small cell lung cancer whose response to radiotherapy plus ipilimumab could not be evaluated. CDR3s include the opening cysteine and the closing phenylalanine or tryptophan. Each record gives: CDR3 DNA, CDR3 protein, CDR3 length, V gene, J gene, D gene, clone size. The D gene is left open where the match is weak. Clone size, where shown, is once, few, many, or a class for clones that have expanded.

DNA: TGTGCCATCAGCGCCGGAGACACTGAAGCTTTCTTT
CDR3: CAISAGDTEAFF
length: 12
V: TRBV10-3
J: TRBJ1-1
D: -
size: few

DNA: TGCAGCGTTGAAGGGTTTAGCGGTGGGAATGAGCAGTTCTTC
CDR3: CSVEGFSGGNEQFF
length: 14
V: TRBV29-1
J: TRBJ2-1
D: -
size: few

DNA: TGTGCCAGCAGCTTAGCGGAGGTGAACACTGAAGCTTTCTTT
CDR3: CASSLAEVNTEAFF
length: 14
V: TRBV7-6
J: TRBJ1-1
D: -
size: -

DNA: TGTGCCAGCAGAGACAGGGGCGTCACCGGGGAGCTGTTTTTT
CDR3: CASRDRGVTGELFF
length: 14
V: TRBV6-5
J: TRBJ2-2
D: TRBD1
size: -

DNA: TGTGCCAGCAGCCCCGGCGGGGGCCGTGGCTACACCTTC
CDR3: CASSPGGGRGYTF
length: 13
V: TRBV7-9
J: TRBJ1-2
D: -
size: -

DNA: TGTGCCTGGAGCAACCCCCCAGTTGACGAGCAGTACTTC
CDR3: CAWSNPPVDEQYF
length: 13
V: TRBV30
J: TRBJ2-7
D: -
size: -

DNA: TGTGCCAGCAGCTTAAGAGCGGACGGCACAGATACGCAGTATTTT
CDR3: CASSLRADGTDTQYF
length: 15
V: TRBV5-4
J: TRBJ2-3
D: -
size: -

DNA: TGTGCCAGCAGCCCCTGGGACAGGGCGACTAATGAAAAACTGTTTTTT
CDR3: CASSPWDRATNEKLFF
length: 16
V: TRBV5-6
J: TRBJ1-4
D: TRBD1
size: -

DNA: TGTGCCAGCAGCACACAGGGGGCAGGCTATGGCTACACCTTC
CDR3: CASSTQGAGYGYTF
length: 14
V: TRBV7-9
J: TRBJ1-2
D: TRBD1
size: -

DNA: TGTGCCAGCTCGAAGGAGTATGGTGAGCAGTTCTTC
CDR3: CASSKEYGEQFF
length: 12
V: TRBV6-6
J: TRBJ2-1
D: -
size: many

DNA: TGCAGCGTTGTCCCTTCAACTGCTAACTATGGCTACACCTTC
CDR3: CSVVPSTANYGYTF
length: 14
V: TRBV29-1
J: TRBJ1-2
D: -
size: -

DNA: TGTGCTAGTGGTCCCCAGGGCGGAGAGACCCAGTACTTC
CDR3: CASGPQGGETQYF
length: 13
V: TRBV12-5
J: TRBJ2-5
D: -
size: once

DNA: TGTGCCAGCAGCTTAGGGACAGGGCGCAATCAGCCCCAGCATTTT
CDR3: CASSLGTGRNQPQHF
length: 15
V: TRBV11-3
J: TRBJ1-5
D: TRBD1
size: -

DNA: TGTGCCAGTAGTATCGGGACAGGGGCTGAAGCTTTCTTT
CDR3: CASSIGTGAEAFF
length: 13
V: TRBV19
J: TRBJ1-1
D: TRBD1
size: few

DNA: TGTGCCAGCAGTTCAGGGCTAGCGGGGGTATCCTACGAGCAGTACTTC
CDR3: CASSSGLAGVSYEQYF
length: 16
V: TRBV28
J: TRBJ2-7
D: TRBD2
size: -

DNA: TGTGCCAGCGGGGGGGGGCCAAACACCGGGGAGCTGTTTTTT
CDR3: CASGGGPNTGELFF
length: 14
V: TRBV2
J: TRBJ2-2
D: -
size: -

DNA: TGTGCCAGCAGCGTAGGGCTTGGTGGCATTCAGTACTTC
CDR3: CASSVGLGGIQYF
length: 13
V: TRBV9
J: TRBJ2-4
D: -
size: few

DNA: TGTGCCAGCAGTTTATTGGAGGTGGGAGGCTACACCTTC
CDR3: CASSLLEVGGYTF
length: 13
V: TRBV28
J: TRBJ1-2
D: -
size: -

DNA: TGTGCCAGCATGAAAGACAGTAGGGGCAATCAGCCCCAGCATTTT
CDR3: CASMKDSRGNQPQHF
length: 15
V: TRBV6-5
J: TRBJ1-5
D: -
size: -

DNA: TGTGCCAGCAGTAGCGGGGACACCTCCTACGAGCAGTACTTC
CDR3: CASSSGDTSYEQYF
length: 14
V: TRBV9
J: TRBJ2-7
D: TRBD2
size: -

DNA: TGTGCCTGGAGTCTTACACCGGGACAGGACACCGGGGAGCTGTTTTTT
CDR3: CAWSLTPGQDTGELFF
length: 16
V: TRBV30
J: TRBJ2-2
D: TRBD1
size: few

DNA: TGTGCTAGTGCTGGACGGGAGGCTTCCTACGAGCAGTACTTC
CDR3: CASAGREASYEQYF
length: 14
V: TRBV12-5
J: TRBJ2-7
D: TRBD2
size: few

DNA: TGTGCCAGCAGTGACCAGGGTTCTAACTATGGCTACACCTTC
CDR3: CASSDQGSNYGYTF
length: 14
V: TRBV2
J: TRBJ1-2
D: -
size: -

DNA: TGTGCCAGCAGTACAGCCGTTTTACCTAATCAGCCCCAGCATTTT
CDR3: CASSTAVLPNQPQHF
length: 15
V: TRBV2
J: TRBJ1-5
D: -
size: few

DNA: TGTGCCAGCAGCTTAGGGGGCGGGAGGGGCTCCTACGAGCAGTACTTC
CDR3: CASSLGGGRGSYEQYF
length: 16
V: TRBV11-2
J: TRBJ2-7
D: TRBD2
size: -

DNA: TGTGCCAGCAGGACAGGGGTGGAGGATGAGCAGTTCTTC
CDR3: CASRTGVEDEQFF
length: 13
V: TRBV6-6
J: TRBJ2-1
D: TRBD1
size: -

DNA: TGCGCCAGCAGTCAATACAGGGCGGCGCTGGAATACTACGAGCAGTACTTC
CDR3: CASSQYRAALEYYEQYF
length: 17
V: TRBV23-1
J: TRBJ2-7
D: -
size: -

DNA: TGTGCCAGCTCACCGAGATCGGGGAGCTCCTACAATGAGCAGTTCTTC
CDR3: CASSPRSGSSYNEQFF
length: 16
V: TRBV18
J: TRBJ2-1
D: -
size: -

DNA: TGTGCCAGCAGCCTAACCGGGACAGGGTATGGCTACACCTTC
CDR3: CASSLTGTGYGYTF
length: 14
V: TRBV7-2
J: TRBJ1-2
D: TRBD1
size: once

DNA: TGCGCCAGCAGCCAAGTAGCGGTGAACACCGGGGAGCTGTTTTTT
CDR3: CASSQVAVNTGELFF
length: 15
V: TRBV4-1
J: TRBJ2-2
D: -
size: -

DNA: TGTGCCAGCAGCTTAGCGGGGGGTAGCACAGATACGCAGTATTTT
CDR3: CASSLAGGSTDTQYF
length: 15
V: TRBV7-9
J: TRBJ2-3
D: -
size: -

DNA: TGCGCCAGCAGCTTGGACAGGTTAAATGAGCAGTTCTTC
CDR3: CASSLDRLNEQFF
length: 13
V: TRBV5-1
J: TRBJ2-1
D: -
size: -

DNA: TGTGCCACAGCGACCTCAGGGGGCTACGAGCAGTACTTC
CDR3: CATATSGGYEQYF
length: 13
V: TRBV27
J: TRBJ2-7
D: TRBD1
size: few